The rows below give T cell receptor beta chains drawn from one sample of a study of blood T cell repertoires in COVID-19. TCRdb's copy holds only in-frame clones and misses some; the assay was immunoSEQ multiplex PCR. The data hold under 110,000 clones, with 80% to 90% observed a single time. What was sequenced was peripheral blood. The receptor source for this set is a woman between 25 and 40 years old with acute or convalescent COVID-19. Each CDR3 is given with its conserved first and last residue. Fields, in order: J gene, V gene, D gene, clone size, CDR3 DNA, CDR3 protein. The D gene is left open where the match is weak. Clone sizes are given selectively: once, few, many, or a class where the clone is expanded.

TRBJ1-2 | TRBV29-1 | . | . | TGCAGCGTTCAAAGGGGTGGCTATGGCTACACCTTC | CSVQRGGYGYTF
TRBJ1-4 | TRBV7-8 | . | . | TGTGCCAGCAGCTTAGGGACAGTAGCTAATGAAAAACTGTTTTTT | CASSLGTVANEKLFF
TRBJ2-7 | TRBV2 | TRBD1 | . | TGTGCCAGCACCAATTATGAGGCGGGACAGGGCGGTTTC | CASTNYEAGQGGF
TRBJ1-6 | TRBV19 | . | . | TGTGCCAGTACCTCCCAGGACAGCCATAATTCACCCCTCCACTTT | CASTSQDSHNSPLHF
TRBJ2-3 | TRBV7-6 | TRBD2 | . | TGTGCCAGCAGCTCACTGCCCCCTAGCGGGGGAGGAACAGATACGCAGTATTTT | CASSSLPPSGGGTDTQYF
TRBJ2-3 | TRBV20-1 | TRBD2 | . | TGCAGTGCTAGTTTGAAGCGGGGGGGAGATACGCAGTATTTT | CSASLKRGGDTQYF
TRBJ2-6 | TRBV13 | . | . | TGTGCCAGCAGCTCCAGGGGTTCCGGGGCCAACGTCCTGACTTTC | CASSSRGSGANVLTF
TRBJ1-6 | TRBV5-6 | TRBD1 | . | TGTGCCAGCAACCCCCAGACGGGACAGGGACAATCACCCCTCCACTTT | CASNPQTGQGQSPLHF
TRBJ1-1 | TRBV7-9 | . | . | TGTGCCAGCAGCTTATTGCGGGTTTTGAACACTGAAGCTTTCTTT | CASSLLRVLNTEAFF
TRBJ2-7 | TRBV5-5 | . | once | TGTGCCAGCAGCCCTTCCATTGAGTACGAGCAGTACTTC | CASSPSIEYEQYF
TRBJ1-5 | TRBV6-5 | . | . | TGTGCCAGCAGTTCTTCCGGGCAGGGCCCAGGGAAGCATTTT | CASSSSGQGPGKHF
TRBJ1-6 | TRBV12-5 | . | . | TGTGCTAGTGCTCCCTCAGGGTCACCCCTCCACTTT | CASAPSGSPLHF
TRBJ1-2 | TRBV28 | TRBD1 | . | TGTGCCAGCGTCACGGGGGGGCAGGGGGACTATGGCTACACCTTC | CASVTGGQGDYGYTF
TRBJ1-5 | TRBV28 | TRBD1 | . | TGTGCCAGCAGTTCGGGGGGACAGGAAAGCAATCAGCCCCAGCATTTT | CASSSGGQESNQPQHF
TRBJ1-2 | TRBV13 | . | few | TGTGCCAGCAGCTGGCAAACCTTAAGACAGAACTATGGCTACACCTTC | CASSWQTLRQNYGYTF
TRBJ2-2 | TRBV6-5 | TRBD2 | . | TGTGCCAGCTTAGCGGGGGGCTCCGGGGAGCTGTTTTTT | CASLAGGSGELFF
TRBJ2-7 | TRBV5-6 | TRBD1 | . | TGTGCCAGCAGCTCCCCGGGACAGGGGTACGAGCAGTACTTC | CASSSPGQGYEQYF
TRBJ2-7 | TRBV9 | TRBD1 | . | TGTGCCAGCAGCAGCACCGGGACAGGGGCCTCGGAGCAGTACTTC | CASSSTGTGASEQYF
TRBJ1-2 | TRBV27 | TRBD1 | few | TGTGCCAGCAGTTTCACTATCAGGGGACAGGGAAATAATGGCTACACCTTC | CASSFTIRGQGNNGYTF
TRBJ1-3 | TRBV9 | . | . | TGTGCCAGCAGCGTAGTTCCTCTCTCTGGAAACACCATATATTTT | CASSVVPLSGNTIYF
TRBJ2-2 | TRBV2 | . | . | TGTGCCAGCAGTGGGCAGGGGCTGAGCACCGGGGAGCTGTTTTTT | CASSGQGLSTGELFF
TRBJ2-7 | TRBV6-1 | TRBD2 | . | TGTGCCAGCAGTGAACTTAGCGGGGACGATCTGTCTTACGAGCAGTACTTC | CASSELSGDDLSYEQYF
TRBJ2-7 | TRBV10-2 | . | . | TGCGCCAGCAGGGACGGGGCCTACGAGCAGTACTTC | CASRDGAYEQYF
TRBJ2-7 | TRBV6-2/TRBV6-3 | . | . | TGTGCCAGCAGTTTTACTAGGGCATCCAACGAGCAGTACTTC | CASSFTRASNEQYF
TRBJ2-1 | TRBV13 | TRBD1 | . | TGTGCCAGCAGCCCGTTCTGGACAGGGGGCAAAAATGAGCAGTTCTTC | CASSPFWTGGKNEQFF
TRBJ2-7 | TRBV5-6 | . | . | TGTGCCAGCGATATCATTCGAGCTAACTCCTACGAGCAGTACTTC | CASDIIRANSYEQYF
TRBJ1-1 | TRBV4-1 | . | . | TGCGCCAGCAGCCAAGAGCCGGGACAAGTGAACACTGAAGCTTTCTTT | CASSQEPGQVNTEAFF
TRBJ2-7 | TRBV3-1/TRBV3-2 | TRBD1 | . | TGTGCCAGCAGCCGATCCGGGACAGGGGACTACGAGCAGTACTTC | CASSRSGTGDYEQYF
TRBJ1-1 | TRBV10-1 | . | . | TGCGCCAGCAGTGATCTACGAAACACTGAAGCTTTCTTT | CASSDLRNTEAFF
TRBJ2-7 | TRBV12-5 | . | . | TGTGCTAGTGCCCTGGGGGGGCAGGGGGCCGAGCAGTACTTC | CASALGGQGAEQYF
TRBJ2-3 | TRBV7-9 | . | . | TGTGCCAGCAGCTTAGAGACAGCTAGCACAGATACGCAGTATTTT | CASSLETASTDTQYF
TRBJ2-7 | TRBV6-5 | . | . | TGTGCCAGCAGCCAATCCCCTGACAGCGTTTACGAGCAGTACTTC | CASSQSPDSVYEQYF
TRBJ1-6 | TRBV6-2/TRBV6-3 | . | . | TGTGCCAGCAGTTACCGAATTAAGTACAGCTCCTATAATTCACCCCTCCACTTT | CASSYRIKYSSYNSPLHF
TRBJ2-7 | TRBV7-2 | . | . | TGTGCCAGCAGCTTATTTCCGGGTAAATCCTACGAGCAGTACTTC | CASSLFPGKSYEQYF
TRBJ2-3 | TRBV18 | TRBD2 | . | TGTGCCAGCTCATTCGGACTAGCGGGGGTGGATACGCAGTATTTT | CASSFGLAGVDTQYF
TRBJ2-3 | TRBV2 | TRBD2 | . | TGTGCCAGCCGGAAGCGGGGGCAGGACGCAGATACGCAGTATTTT | CASRKRGQDADTQYF
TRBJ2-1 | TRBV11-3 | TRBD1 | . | TGTGCCAGCAGCTTGGACGGACAGGGGGCCGACAATGAGCAGTTCTTC | CASSLDGQGADNEQFF
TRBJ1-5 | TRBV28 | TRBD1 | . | TGTGCCAGCAGTTTAAGGGCAGGGGGCCACAATCAGCCCCAGCATTTT | CASSLRAGGHNQPQHF
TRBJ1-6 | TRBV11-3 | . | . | TGTGCCAGCAGCTTGTCGAGGGATTCACCCCTCCACTTT | CASSLSRDSPLHF
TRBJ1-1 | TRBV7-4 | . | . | TGTGCCAGCAGCCCCCGGGACTTTGAAGCTTTCTTT | CASSPRDFEAFF
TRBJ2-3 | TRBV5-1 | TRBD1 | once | TGCGCCAGCAGCCCAATAAAAGGGGGCACGCAGTATTTT | CASSPIKGGTQYF
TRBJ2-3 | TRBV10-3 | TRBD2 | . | TGTGCCATCAGTGAGTTTGGACTAGCGGGGGGGCCAGATACGCAGTATTTT | CAISEFGLAGGPDTQYF
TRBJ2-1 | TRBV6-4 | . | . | TGTGCCAGCAGTGTAGAGGTCGTCGCCTACAATGAGCAGTTCTTC | CASSVEVVAYNEQFF
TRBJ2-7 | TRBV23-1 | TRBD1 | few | TGCGCCAGCAGTCATACTAGGGGGAGACAGGGGGCCTACGAGCAGTACTTC | CASSHTRGRQGAYEQYF
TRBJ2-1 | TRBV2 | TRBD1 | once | TGTGCCAGAGGCTTGCCGGGACAGACCTACAATGAGCAGTTCTTC | CARGLPGQTYNEQFF
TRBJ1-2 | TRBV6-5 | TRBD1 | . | TGTGCCAGCAGGGGACAGGGGGGGACTAGCTATGGCTACACCTTC | CASRGQGGTSYGYTF
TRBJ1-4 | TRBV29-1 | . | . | TGCAGCGTTGGTTGGACAAATGAAAAACTGTTTTTT | CSVGWTNEKLFF
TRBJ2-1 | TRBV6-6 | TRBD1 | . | TGTGCCAGCAGTCGACAGGGCAACTACAATGAGCAGTTCTTC | CASSRQGNYNEQFF
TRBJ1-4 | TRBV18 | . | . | TGTGCCAGCTCACTGTTACCCGACAGTTTTTCAACTAATGAAAAACTGTTTTTT | CASSLLPDSFSTNEKLFF
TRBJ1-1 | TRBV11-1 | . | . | TGTGCCAGCAGCCCCGTGAGTGGGGGGACCGCTGAAGCTTTCTTT | CASSPVSGGTAEAFF
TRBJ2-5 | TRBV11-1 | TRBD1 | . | TGTGCCAGCAGCTTGGACAGGGGGCTAGAGACCCAGTACTTC | CASSLDRGLETQYF
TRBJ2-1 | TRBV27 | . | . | TGTGCCAGCAGTTTATCGAATTCAGGGATTGGCTATGAGCAGTTCTTC | CASSLSNSGIGYEQFF
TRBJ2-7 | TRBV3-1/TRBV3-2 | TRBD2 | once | TGTGCCAGCAGCCAGCTAGCGGGGGCCTACGAGCAGTACTTC | CASSQLAGAYEQYF
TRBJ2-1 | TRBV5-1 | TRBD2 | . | TGCGCCAGCAGCTTTGACGGGACTAGCGGGGTAAATGAGCAGTTCTTC | CASSFDGTSGVNEQFF